This is a list of T cell receptor beta chains from one sample in a study of PD-1 blockade in classical Hodgkin lymphoma. Sequencing was performed with immunoSEQ multiplex PCR; in TCRdb, only in-frame clones are kept and a portion is missing. This table has some 35,000 clones, approximately 92% appearing once. This specimen was CD4+ T cells from blood, taken at baseline. The origin of the receptors is a human donor with classical Hodgkin lymphoma. Each CDR3 is given with its conserved first and last residue. A D gene is named only where the DNA matches it firmly. Expanded clones are given a class, and other clones once, few, many or no size at all.

CDR3nt	CDR3aa	abundance	d_gene	v_gene	j_gene
TGTGCCAGCAGTCCTTTGCGCTGGCGAGGGGACTACGAGCAGTACTTC	CASSPLRWRGDYEQYF	-	-	TRBV28	TRBJ2-7
TGTGCCAGCAGCTTAGGTAGCGGGAGGACCGATCAGTACTTC	CASSLGSGRTDQYF	-	TRBD2	TRBV11-2	TRBJ2-5
TGTGCCAGTAGTTTAGCCGGACAGGGCGATATCTATGGCTACACCTTC	CASSLAGQGDIYGYTF	-	TRBD1	TRBV19	TRBJ1-2
TGCGCCAGCAGCCGTACACCAATTTCTAGCGGGAGGGGAAGCTCCTACGAGCAGTACTTC	CASSRTPISSGRGSSYEQYF	-	TRBD2	TRBV5-1	TRBJ2-7
TGCAGCGTTGGGACAGATGGAAACACCATATATTTT	CSVGTDGNTIYF	-	-	TRBV29-1	TRBJ1-3
TGCGCCAGCAGCTTGGACAGTATGAACACTGAAGCTTTCTTT	CASSLDSMNTEAFF	once	-	TRBV5-1	TRBJ1-1
TGTGCCAGCCGAATAGGAACGTGGAGGCCGGCGGTAGAACAGCCCCAGCATTTT	CASRIGTWRPAVEQPQHF	-	-	TRBV27	TRBJ1-5
TGCGCCAGCAGCTTGGAGGGTCAAACGGGGGAGACCCAGTACTTC	CASSLEGQTGETQYF	-	-	TRBV5-1	TRBJ2-5
TGTGCCTGGAGTGTGCTCGGCCGCGGGAAGGGCTACACCTTC	CAWSVLGRGKGYTF	-	-	TRBV30	TRBJ1-2
TGTGCCAGCAGCCTAACCTCGGGACACGGGATTTTAGGCAATGAGCAGTTCTTC	CASSLTSGHGILGNEQFF	-	-	TRBV21-1	TRBJ2-1
TGTGCCAGCAGTGAGAAGCGGAGCTCCTACAATGAGCAGTTCTTC	CASSEKRSSYNEQFF	-	-	TRBV2	TRBJ2-1
TGTGCCAGCAAGAGTAGAGAGAACACCGGGGAGCTGTTTTTT	CASKSRENTGELFF	-	-	TRBV5-4	TRBJ2-2
TGTGCCAGCAGCTTAGGACAGATGAGGTACGAGCAGTACTTC	CASSLGQMRYEQYF	-	-	TRBV5-5	TRBJ2-7
TGTGCCAGTAGAAACCAGGGGGCTGGAAACACCATATATTTT	CASRNQGAGNTIYF	-	TRBD1	TRBV19	TRBJ1-3
TGTGCCAGCAGCCCCGGAGGAGTATATGGGCCCCAGCATTTT	CASSPGGVYGPQHF	-	-	TRBV6-1	TRBJ1-5
TGTGCCAGCAGTCTTCAAACTATAGGGACCCAGTACTTC	CASSLQTIGTQYF	-	-	TRBV28	TRBJ2-5
TGTGCCAGCAGCTTGGTGGGGTCCTACGAGCAGTACTTC	CASSLVGSYEQYF	-	-	TRBV5-4	TRBJ2-7
TGTGCCAGAAGCTTGGCCGCAGCTCCATACAATGAGCAGTTCTTC	CARSLAAAPYNEQFF	-	-	TRBV5-3	TRBJ2-1
TGTGCCAGCAGTTGGACTAGCCGATCGGTGGGTAATGAGCAGTTCTTC	CASSWTSRSVGNEQFF	-	TRBD2	TRBV6-5	TRBJ2-1
TGTGCCAGCAGCCCTGTAGGGGGGCGGGAGACCCAGTACTTC	CASSPVGGRETQYF	once	-	TRBV4-2	TRBJ2-5
TGCGCCAGCTCCTTGACCAGGGACAGTAACTATGGCTACACCTTC	CASSLTRDSNYGYTF	-	TRBD1	TRBV5-1	TRBJ1-2
TGTGCCAGCAGTGCCGGAGTAGCGGACCCCTACGAGCAGTACTTC	CASSAGVADPYEQYF	-	-	TRBV28	TRBJ2-7
TGTGCCAGCAGCCGGGACCGAGCTTACGACTACACCTTC	CASSRDRAYDYTF	-	-	TRBV7-9	TRBJ1-2
TGTGCCAGCTACAGACTAGCGGGATTAGAGGATACGCAGTATTTT	CASYRLAGLEDTQYF	-	TRBD2	TRBV6-6	TRBJ2-3
TGTGCCAGCAGTTATCCCCCACCGGGCCTCCTGAGAACCGGGGAGCTGTTTTTT	CASSYPPPGLLRTGELFF	-	-	TRBV28	TRBJ2-2
TGTGCCAGCAGCCCTACCGGGGTCGGGGACACCTTC	CASSPTGVGDTF	few	-	TRBV5-6	TRBJ1-2
TGTGCCAGCGGCCTGGACAGGGACGAGACCCAGTACTTC	CASGLDRDETQYF	-	TRBD1	TRBV7-7	TRBJ2-5
TGTGCCAGCAGTGAGGGACCCGGGCTCTCCTATGGCTACACCTTC	CASSEGPGLSYGYTF	few	-	TRBV6-4	TRBJ1-2
TGTGCCAGCAGGTCAAGGGGACAGGGGGGAGTCCGTCTCGGGTACGAGCAGTACTTC	CASRSRGQGGVRLGYEQYF	-	TRBD1	TRBV2	TRBJ2-7
TGCAGCGCCGCGGGGTTAGCGGGAGGGCGGGTCGGGGAGCTGTTTTTT	CSAAGLAGGRVGELFF	-	TRBD2	TRBV29-1	TRBJ2-2
TGCAGCGTCCACCGGGGGATTGCTGGAAACACCATATATTTT	CSVHRGIAGNTIYF	-	-	TRBV29-1	TRBJ1-3
TGTGCCAGCAGCGTGGCCGCAACTAATGAAAAACTGTTTTTT	CASSVAATNEKLFF	-	-	TRBV9	TRBJ1-4
TGTGCCACCAGCAGAGACCTCTTGAACACCGGGGAGCTGTTTTTT	CATSRDLLNTGELFF	-	-	TRBV15	TRBJ2-2
TGTGCCAGCAGAGAACAGGGGGCGATGGGCACCGGGGAGCTGTTTTTT	CASREQGAMGTGELFF	-	TRBD1	TRBV6-1	TRBJ2-2
TGTGCCAGTAGTATCGGGGGACTTGCGACAGATACGCAGTATTTT	CASSIGGLATDTQYF	-	-	TRBV19	TRBJ2-3
TGTGCCAGCAGTTTACGCAGGGGTAAACAAGAGACCCAGTACTTC	CASSLRRGKQETQYF	-	-	TRBV27	TRBJ2-5
TGCAGCGTTGGGACAGGGAACTCCTACGAGCAGTACTTC	CSVGTGNSYEQYF	-	TRBD1	TRBV29-1	TRBJ2-7
TGTGCCAGCAGTTTAGATTGGACGCCCGGGGGCACAGATACGCAGTATTTT	CASSLDWTPGGTDTQYF	-	-	TRBV28	TRBJ2-3
TGTGCCAGCAGCTTAGGGGGACTAGCGAGGAATGAGCAGTTCTTC	CASSLGGLARNEQFF	-	TRBD2	TRBV7-3	TRBJ2-1
TGTGCCAGCAGCTCTCGAGCGGGAGTCTGGGAGACCCAGTACTTC	CASSSRAGVWETQYF	-	TRBD2	TRBV28	TRBJ2-5
TGCGCCAGCAGCGGCGACAGGGTGATACAAGAGACCCAGTACTTC	CASSGDRVIQETQYF	-	TRBD1	TRBV5-1	TRBJ2-5
TGTGCCAGCAGTTACTCAAGGGCCGAGCAGTACTTC	CASSYSRAEQYF	-	-	TRBV6-6	TRBJ2-7
TGTGCCAGCAGCCCGGTTAGAGCTCCCACCGGGGAGCTGTTTTTT	CASSPVRAPTGELFF	-	-	TRBV11-3	TRBJ2-2
TGTGCCAGCAGCTTATTCGGGACTAGTAACTACGAGCAGTACTTC	CASSLFGTSNYEQYF	-	TRBD2	TRBV5-5	TRBJ2-7
TGTGCCAGCAGCCGCCGTATTATGATCTTGGGACAGGGGAGGGAAGGCGAAGGCTACACCTTC	CASSRRIMILGQGREGEGYTF	-	TRBD1	TRBV7-8	TRBJ1-2
TGTGCCAGCTCACCAAGGAGGGGCTACGAGCAGTACTTC	CASSPRRGYEQYF	-	-	TRBV18	TRBJ2-7
TGTGCCAGCAGCAAAGGGACCGTCACAGATACGCAGTATTTT	CASSKGTVTDTQYF	once	-	TRBV13	TRBJ2-3
TGTGCCAGCCACAGGGGGCTACCTCGGGAGAGCAATCAGCCCCAGCATTTT	CASHRGLPRESNQPQHF	-	TRBD1	TRBV6-4	TRBJ1-5
TGTGCCACCACATCCTTAGACAGGGGTGAAGCTTTCTTT	CATTSLDRGEAFF	-	TRBD1	TRBV7-6	TRBJ1-1
TGCGCCAGCAGCTTGTTGGGGGGAACAGGGGCGAACACTGAAGCTTTCTTT	CASSLLGGTGANTEAFF	-	TRBD1	TRBV5-1	TRBJ1-1
TGCGCCAGCAGCACCGGGACAGGGGAGTACGAGCAGTACTTC	CASSTGTGEYEQYF	-	TRBD1	TRBV5-1	TRBJ2-7
TGTGCCAGCAGCCCCCGAGCCCGCCAGCATTTT	CASSPRARQHF	-	-	TRBV28	TRBJ1-5
TGCAGTCGTCGGGGGCATGAGCAGTTCTTC	CSRRGHEQFF	few	-	TRBV29-1	TRBJ2-1
TGTGCCAGCAGTGAGGGGAGTCCGACCCAGTACTTC	CASSEGSPTQYF	-	-	TRBV25-1	TRBJ2-5
TGTGCCAGCAGCCTTAGACAGAGAATGACTAGCGGGAGACCGAGGGCCGGGGAGCTGTTTTTT	CASSLRQRMTSGRPRAGELFF	-	TRBD2	TRBV4-2	TRBJ2-2
TGTGCCAGCTTTCGCGATACGCAGTATTTT	CASFRDTQYF	-	-	TRBV2	TRBJ2-3